These 25 T cell receptor beta chains came from one sample sequenced in a study of cytomegalovirus exposure and HLA in healthy donors. The PCR had 60 Vbeta and 13 Jbeta primers. The method was immunoSEQ multiplex PCR; TCRdb's version includes in-frame clones alone and lacks a portion of them. Altogether more than 95,000 clones are present, approximately 75% being singletons, with the ten largest covering roughly 15%. Input material: PBMCs. The source of these receptors is a woman aged 70-85 years in good health and CMV-seropositive.

The CDR3 region has the DNA TGTGCCAGTAGTATGGGGACAGGGGGTTCGCAGCCCCAGCATTTT. Translating gives CASSMGTGGSQPQHF. The chain employs TRBV19 and TRBJ1-5; 11 bases fit TRBD1. The CDR3 loop spans 15 amino acids. J gave up 7 bases and V 3 bases, and 5 bases lay outside the gene matches. Germline-derived CDR1 and CDR2 are LNHDA and SQIVND (reference sequence).

This clone was counted once. This chain links TRBV9 with TRBJ2-5; D unclear. The germline gives CDR1 SGDLS, CDR2 YYNGEE. The CDR3 is made up of 12 amino acids. V lost 0 bases and J 5 bases, leaving 5 bases between the germline ends. The CDR3 reads CASSVGEETQYF. The CDR3 DNA follows: TGTGCCAGCAGCGTAGGAGAGGAGACCCAGTACTTC.

This sequence joins TRBV29-1 and TRBJ2-7; 9 positions match TRBD1. Germline assignment: CDR1 SQVTM and CDR2 ANQGSEA. With 7 bases clipped from V and 9 bases from J, the junction kept 22 bases outside the gene matches. The CDR3 spans 16 residues. The CDR3 coding sequence is TGCAGCGCCGCTCAAATGACAGGGGGTATTGCATCGAGGCAGTACTTC. Amino acids: CSAAQMTGGIASRQYF.

This chain connects TRBV28 to TRBJ1-1, with D possibly TRBD1 on 6 matching bases. V lost 4 bases and J lost 7, with 19 bases in between. Germline loops: CDR1 MDHEN, CDR2 SYDVKM. The CDR3 spans 15 residues. The CDR3 region has the DNA TGTGCCAGCAGTTCGGGACACCCGTCGGCAGGTGAAGCTTTCTTT. Amino acid sequence: CASSSGHPSAGEAFF. The whole variable domain, remainder taken from reference TRBV28 and TRBJ1-1, is DVKVTQSSRYLVKRTGEKVFLECVQDMDHENMFWYRQDPGLGLRLIYFSYDVKMKEKGDIPEGYSVSREKKERFSLILESASTNQTSMYLCASSSGHPSAGEAFFGQGTRLTVV.

J is TRBJ1-1 and V is TRBV5-1; D perhaps matches TRBD1 (5 bases). The CDR3 loop spans 13 amino acids. The germline V and J ends were trimmed by 1 base and 4 bases, with 8 bases remaining between them. Germline V CDR1 and CDR2: SGHRS, YFSETQ. CDR3 protein: CASSLLGGTEAFF. Here the CDR3 DNA reads TGCGCCAGCAGCTTGCTGGGGGGCACTGAAGCTTTCTTT.

The rearrangement uses TRBV5-1 and TRBJ1-4; D is unclear. The CDR3 runs 15 residues. Germline loops: CDR1 SGHRS, CDR2 YFSETQ. The V end was cut by 3 bases, the J end by 4 bases, with 13 bases between. DNA of the CDR3: TGCGCCAGCAGCTGGCTCGGCCAGGATAATGAAAAACTGTTTTTT. Its translation is CASSWLGQDNEKLFF.

CDR3 loop: CASSSTGINTEAFF. In nucleotides, the CDR3 is TGTGCCAGCAGCTCGACAGGGATTAACACTGAAGCTTTCTTT. V usage is TRBV9 and J usage is TRBJ1-1; TRBD1 matches at 7 bases. The CDR3 has 14 residues. Unmatched junction bases numbered 5, after V lost 4 bases and J lost 2 bases. CDR1 is SGDLS and CDR2 is YYNGEE in the germline V gene.

This clone was found once. This rearrangement joins TRBV9 to TRBJ2-4; the D gene is possibly TRBD2 (6 bases). Trimming removed 4 bases at V and 7 bases at J, with 15 bases between. Germline lookup yields CDR1 SGDLS and CDR2 YYNGEE. The CDR3 is made up of 14 amino acids. The DNA for the CDR3 is TGTGCCAGCAGCCCTTCGAACCGGGGGAACATTCAGTACTTC. It translates to CASSPSNRGNIQYF. The full variable domain, with the rest looked up from reference TRBV9 and TRBJ2-4, is DSGVTQTPKHLITATGQRVTLRCSPRSGDLSVYWYQQSLDQGLQFLIQYYNGEERAKGNILERFSAQQFPDLHSELNLSSLELGDSALYFCASSPSNRGNIQYFGAGTRLSVL.

The rearrangement joins TRBV5-4 to TRBJ2-7; 16 bases agree with TRBD2. Germline CDR1 and CDR2: SGHNT and YYREEE (reference sequence). CDR3 length equals 16 residues. The trim removed 4 bases at V and 5 bases at J, leaving 6 bases unmatched. The CDR3 bases are TGTGCCAGCAGCCTGGGACTAGCGGGGGGGCATGACGAGCAGTACTTC. Translation: CASSLGLAGGHDEQYF.

This chain uses TRBV6-5 with TRBJ1-1, with D perhaps TRBD1 (6 bases). The CDR3 runs 14 residues. Germline CDR1 MNHEY, CDR2 SVGAGI. V shed 1 base and J shed 1 base, with 7 bases lying between them. In nucleotides, the CDR3 is TGTGCCAGCAGTTACTACAGGGAGAACACTGAAGCTTTCTTT. Residues: CASSYYRENTEAFF.

The genes are TRBV28 and TRBJ2-7; D unclear. CDR1 and CDR2 from the germline V gene are MDHEN and SYDVKM. The CDR3 is 11 residues long. The V gene lost 3 bases and the J gene lost 6 bases, with 6 bases spanning the gap. This CDR3 is CASSFLGEQYF. CDR3 DNA: TGTGCCAGCAGTTTCCTCGGCGAGCAGTACTTC.

The V and J genes are TRBV2 and TRBJ2-5; D perhaps matches TRBD2 (7 bases). The CDR3 spans 14 residues. The germline V and J ends were trimmed by 4 bases and 5 bases, with 14 bases remaining between them. The germline V gene encodes CDR1 SNHLY and CDR2 FYNNEI. The CDR3 DNA follows: TGTGCCAGCAGTGTTCGAGGGGGAGGGGAGACCCAGTACTTC. Its protein product is CASSVRGGGETQYF. The variable domain in full, completed from reference TRBV2 and TRBJ2-5, reads EPEVTQTPSHQVTQMGQEVILRCVPISNHLYFYWYRQILGQKVEFLVSFYNNEISEKSEIFDDQFSVERPDGSNFTLKIRSTKLEDSAMYFCASSVRGGGETQYFGPGTRLLVL.

In this sample, this clone turned up a few times. The chain employs TRBV15 and TRBJ2-3; tentative D call: TRBD2 (7 bases). Looked up from germline, CDR1 is LNHNV and CDR2 is YYDKDF (reference sequence). Trimming took off 5 bases at V and 4 bases at J, with 13 bases between the two ends. CDR3 length: 14 amino acids. Here the CDR3 reads CATSPGGPADTQYF. The CDR3 nucleotides read TGTGCCACCAGCCCGGGGGGCCCGGCAGATACGCAGTATTTT. Variable domain in full (rest from reference TRBV15 and TRBJ2-3): DAMVIQNPRYQVTQFGKPVTLSCSQTLNHNVMYWYQQKSSQAPKLLFHYYDKDFNNEADTPDNFQSRRPNTSFCFLDIRSPGLGDTAMYLCATSPGGPADTQYFGPGTRLTVL.

The chain couples TRBV11-2 to TRBJ1-1, with D possibly being TRBD1 (5 bases). V lost 6 bases and J 3 bases, leaving 11 bases between the germline ends. The CDR3 is 13 amino acids. CDR1 and CDR2 (germline): SGHAT, FQNNGV. The CDR3 coding sequence is TGTGCCAGCAGGGCCCGGGGGGACACTGAAGCTTTCTTT. Its protein product is CASRARGDTEAFF.

V usage is TRBV4-1 and J usage is TRBJ2-5, with 10 positions matching TRBD2. The junction had 3 bases not matched to a gene; V was cut back by 3 bases and J by 5 bases. This CDR3 has 14 amino acids. Germline V CDR1 and CDR2: MGHRA, YSYEKL. For the CDR3, the DNA is TGCGCCAGCAGCCACGGGACTAGCGAGGAGACCCAGTACTTC. This gives the protein CASSHGTSEETQYF.

There are a few counts of this clone. The rearrangement joins TRBV28 to TRBJ1-5; no reliable D call. This CDR3 region has 14 residues. Germline V lookup: CDR1 MDHEN, CDR2 SYDVKM. The germline V and J ends were trimmed by 4 bases and 7 bases, with 14 bases remaining between them. The DNA of the CDR3 is TGTGCCAGCAGTTCTCAGATCCAGGCGCAGCCCCAGCATTTT. Protein product: CASSSQIQAQPQHF.

The chain links TRBV6-1 to TRBJ1-4; 8 bases fit TRBD1. The trim removed 3 bases at V and 11 bases at J, leaving 2 bases unmatched. Germline-derived CDR1 and CDR2 are MNHNS and SASEGT. There are 12 residues in the CDR3. CDR3 in DNA: TGTGCCAGCAGTGACGGACAGGGCAAACTGTTTTTT. Its translation: CASSDGQGKLFF.

V is TRBV4-3 and J is TRBJ1-4; no firm D call. V lost 1 base to trimming and J lost 4 bases, with 10 bases between them. The CDR3 sequence is 15 residues long. Germline CDR1 reads LGHNA; CDR2 reads YSLEER. The CDR3: CASSQGSHYNEKLFF. CDR3 in DNA: TGCGCCAGCAGCCAAGGTTCCCACTATAATGAAAAACTGTTTTTT.

V and J are TRBV28 and TRBJ2-2; 11 nucleotides line up with TRBD2. V gave up 4 bases and J gave up 0 bases; unmatched junction bases: 22. Germline V gene lookup returns CDR1 MDHEN and CDR2 SYDVKM. The CDR3 contains 23 residues. For the CDR3, the DNA is TGTGCCAGCAGTTATGTTGGGATGGACCCGGGACTAGCGGCCAACGCGAACACCGGGGAGCTGTTTTTT. It specifies CASSYVGMDPGLAANANTGELFF.

J is TRBJ2-1 and V is TRBV18, with TRBD1 matching 8 bases. The CDR3 contains 16 residues. J was trimmed by 5 bases and V by 4 bases; bases with no gene match: 10. Germline V lookup: CDR1 KGHSH, CDR2 LQKENI. This CDR3 reads CASSLQGANTDNEQFF. CDR3 DNA sequence: TGTGCCAGCTCACTGCAGGGGGCCAATACGGACAATGAGCAGTTCTTC.

In its sample, this clone was seen once. The chain employs TRBV28 and TRBJ1-2; possibly TRBD1 for D (5 bases). CDR3 size: 16 residues. V lost 5 bases and J lost 5, with 21 bases in between. The V gene's germline CDR1 is MDHEN and CDR2 SYDVKM. The DNA for the CDR3 is TGTGCCAGCAGTGGGGGGGGAGGGGAGGGGCCTTATGGCTACACCTTC. Residues: CASSGGGGEGPYGYTF.

Here the CDR3 reads CASSVEGNTGELFF. CDR3 sequence (DNA): TGTGCCAGCAGCGTCGAGGGGAACACCGGGGAGCTGTTTTTT. J is TRBJ2-2 and V is TRBV9; D possibly corresponds to TRBD2 (5 bases). Germline V gives CDR1 SGDLS, CDR2 YYNGEE. CDR3 size: 14 residues. The V end was cut by 2 bases, the J end by 1 base, with 6 bases between.

V usage is TRBV7-3 and J usage is TRBJ1-1; 8 nucleotides line up with TRBD1. The CDR3 runs 14 residues. CDR1 SGHTA and CDR2 FQGTGA come from the germline V gene. Losses at the gene ends were 5 bases for V and 6 bases for J; bases not matched to a gene: 8. This CDR3 is CASSLDRGGPEAFF. Here the CDR3 DNA reads TGTGCCAGCAGCCTCGACAGGGGAGGGCCTGAAGCTTTCTTT.

The chain links TRBV10-1 to TRBJ2-3, with D perhaps matching TRBD2 (6 bases). V lost 3 bases to trimming and J lost 6 bases, with 13 bases between them. The germline CDR1 and CDR2 sequences are WNHNN and SYGVQD (reference sequence). CDR3 size: 14 residues. The CDR3 here is CASSDSGRGDTQYF. In nucleotides, the CDR3 is TGCGCCAGCAGTGATAGCGGACGGGGGGATACGCAGTATTTT.

V usage is TRBV5-4 and J usage is TRBJ1-4; perhaps TRBD1 as D (5 bases). CDR1 SGHNT and CDR2 YYREEE come from the germline V gene (reference sequence). CDR3 size: 15 residues. V was clipped by 3 bases and J by 11 bases, with 20 bases between them. The CDR3 loop is CASSSVPDNRGKLFF. CDR3 nucleotides: TGTGCCAGCAGCTCGGTTCCGGACAATCGGGGGAAACTGTTTTTT.